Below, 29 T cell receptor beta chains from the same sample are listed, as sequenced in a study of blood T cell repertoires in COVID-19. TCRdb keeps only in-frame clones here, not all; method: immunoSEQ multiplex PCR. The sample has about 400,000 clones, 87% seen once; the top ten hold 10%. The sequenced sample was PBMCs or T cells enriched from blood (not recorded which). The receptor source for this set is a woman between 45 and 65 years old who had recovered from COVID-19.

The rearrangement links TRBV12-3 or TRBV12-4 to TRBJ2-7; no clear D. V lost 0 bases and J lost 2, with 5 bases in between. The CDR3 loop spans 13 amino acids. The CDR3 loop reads CASSLAGAYEQYF. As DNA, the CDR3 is TGTGCCAGCAGTTTAGCCGGAGCCTACGAGCAGTACTTC.

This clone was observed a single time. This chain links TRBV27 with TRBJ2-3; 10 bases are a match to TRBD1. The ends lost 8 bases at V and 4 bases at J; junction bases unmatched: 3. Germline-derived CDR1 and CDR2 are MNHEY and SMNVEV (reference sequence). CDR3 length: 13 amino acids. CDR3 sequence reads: CASRDRGSDTQYF. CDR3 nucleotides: TGTGCCAGCCGGGACAGGGGTTCAGATACGCAGTATTTT.

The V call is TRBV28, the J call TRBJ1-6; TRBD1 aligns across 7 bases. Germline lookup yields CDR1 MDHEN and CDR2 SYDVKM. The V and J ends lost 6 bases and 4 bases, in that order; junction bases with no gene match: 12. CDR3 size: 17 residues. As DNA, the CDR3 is TGTGCCAGCAGATCTCAGGACAGGCCCTATTATAATTCACCCCTCCACTTT. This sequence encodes CASRSQDRPYYNSPLHF.

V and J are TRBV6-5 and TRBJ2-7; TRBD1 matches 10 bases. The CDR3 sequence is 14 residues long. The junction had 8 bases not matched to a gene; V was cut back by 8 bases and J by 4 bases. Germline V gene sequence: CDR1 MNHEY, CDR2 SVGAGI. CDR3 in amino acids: CASRRQGAVYEQYF. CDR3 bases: TGTGCCAGCCGTAGACAGGGGGCGGTTTACGAGCAGTACTTC.

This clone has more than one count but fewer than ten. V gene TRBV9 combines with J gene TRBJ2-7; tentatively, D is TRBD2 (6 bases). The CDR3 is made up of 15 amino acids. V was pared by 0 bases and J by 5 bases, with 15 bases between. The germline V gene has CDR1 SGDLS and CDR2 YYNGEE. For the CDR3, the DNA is TGTGCCAGCAGCGTAGCGGCTAGCGCTACCCACGAGCAGTACTTC. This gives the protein CASSVAASATHEQYF. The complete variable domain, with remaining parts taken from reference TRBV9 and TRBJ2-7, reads DSGVTQTPKHLITATGQRVTLRCSPRSGDLSVYWYQQSLDQGLQFLIQYYNGEERAKGNILERFSAQQFPDLHSELNLSSLELGDSALYFCASSVAASATHEQYFGPGTRLTVT.

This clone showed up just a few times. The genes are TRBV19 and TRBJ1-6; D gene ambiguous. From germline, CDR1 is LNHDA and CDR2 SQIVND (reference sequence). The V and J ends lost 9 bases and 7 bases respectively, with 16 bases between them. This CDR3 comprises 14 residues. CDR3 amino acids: CASEASFVNSPLHF. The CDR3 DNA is TGTGCCAGCGAAGCCTCATTCGTGAATTCACCCCTCCACTTT.

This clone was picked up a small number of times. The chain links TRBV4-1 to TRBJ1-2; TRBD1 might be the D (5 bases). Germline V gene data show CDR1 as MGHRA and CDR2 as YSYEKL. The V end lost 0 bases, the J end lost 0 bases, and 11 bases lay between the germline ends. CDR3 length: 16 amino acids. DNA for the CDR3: TGCGCCAGCAGCCAAGAACGGGGGGGGACTAACTATGGCTACACCTTC. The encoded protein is CASSQERGGTNYGYTF.

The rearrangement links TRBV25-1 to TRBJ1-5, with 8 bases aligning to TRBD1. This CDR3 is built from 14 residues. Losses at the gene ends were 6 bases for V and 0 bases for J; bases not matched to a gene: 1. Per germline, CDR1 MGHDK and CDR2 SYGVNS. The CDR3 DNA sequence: TGTGCCAGCAGAGACAGGGGTAGCAATCAGCCCCAGCATTTT. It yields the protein CASRDRGSNQPQHF.

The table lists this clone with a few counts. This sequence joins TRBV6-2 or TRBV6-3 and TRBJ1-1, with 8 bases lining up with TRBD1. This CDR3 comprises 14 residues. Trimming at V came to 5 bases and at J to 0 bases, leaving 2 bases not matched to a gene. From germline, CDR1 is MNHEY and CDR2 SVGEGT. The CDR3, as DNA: TGTGCCAGCAGTGACAGGGGAATGAACACTGAAGCTTTCTTT. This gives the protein CASSDRGMNTEAFF.

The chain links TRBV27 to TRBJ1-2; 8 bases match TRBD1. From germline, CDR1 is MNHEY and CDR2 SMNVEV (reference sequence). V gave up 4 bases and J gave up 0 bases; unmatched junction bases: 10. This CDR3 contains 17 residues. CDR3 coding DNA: TGTGCCAGCAGTTCATTAAAAGGGACAGGCTCTAACTATGGCTACACCTTC. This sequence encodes CASSSLKGTGSNYGYTF.

CDR3 nucleotide sequence: TGTGCCAGCACCATGACAGGGTCATTAAGCGAAAAACTGTTTTTT. Translation gives CASTMTGSLSEKLFF. V usage is TRBV28 and J usage is TRBJ1-4; 7 bases align to TRBD1. V gave up 7 bases and J gave up 8 bases; unmatched junction bases: 13. The V gene's germline CDR1 is MDHEN and CDR2 SYDVKM. The CDR3 has 15 amino acids.

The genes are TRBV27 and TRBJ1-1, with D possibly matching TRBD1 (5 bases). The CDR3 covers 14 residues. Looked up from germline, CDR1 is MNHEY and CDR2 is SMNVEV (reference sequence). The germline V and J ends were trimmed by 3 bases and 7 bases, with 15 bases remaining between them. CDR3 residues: CASSFSGQGIEAFF. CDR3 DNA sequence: TGTGCCAGCAGTTTTTCAGGGCAGGGAATTGAAGCTTTCTTT.

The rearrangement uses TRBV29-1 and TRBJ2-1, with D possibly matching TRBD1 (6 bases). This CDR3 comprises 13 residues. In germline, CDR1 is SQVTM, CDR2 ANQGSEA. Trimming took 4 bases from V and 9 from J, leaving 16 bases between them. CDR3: CSVGGRASGEQFF. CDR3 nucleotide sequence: TGCAGCGTTGGGGGGCGGGCATCGGGTGAGCAGTTCTTC.

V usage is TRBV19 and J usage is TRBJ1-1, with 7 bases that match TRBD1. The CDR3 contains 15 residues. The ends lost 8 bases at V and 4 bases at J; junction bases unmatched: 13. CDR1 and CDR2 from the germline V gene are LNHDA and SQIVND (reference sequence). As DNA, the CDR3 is TGTGCCAGTTCATTTTCCGACAGGGCTTCCACTGAAGCTTTCTTT. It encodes CASSFSDRASTEAFF.

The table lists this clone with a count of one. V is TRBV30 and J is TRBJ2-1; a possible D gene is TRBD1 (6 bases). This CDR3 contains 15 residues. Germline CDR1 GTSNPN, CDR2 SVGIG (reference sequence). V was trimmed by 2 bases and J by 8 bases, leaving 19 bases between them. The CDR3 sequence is CAWSPNRVVVDEQFF. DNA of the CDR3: TGTGCCTGGAGTCCAAACAGGGTAGTAGTGGATGAGCAGTTCTTC.

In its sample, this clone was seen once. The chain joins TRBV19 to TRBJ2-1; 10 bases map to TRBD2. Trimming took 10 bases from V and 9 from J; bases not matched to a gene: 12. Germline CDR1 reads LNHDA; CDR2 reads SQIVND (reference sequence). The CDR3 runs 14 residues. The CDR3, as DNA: TGTGCCACCAACCCCGGGACTAGCGTAGGTGAGCAGTTCTTC. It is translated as CATNPGTSVGEQFF. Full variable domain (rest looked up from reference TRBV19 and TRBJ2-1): DGGITQSPKYLFRKEGQNVTLSCEQNLNHDAMYWYRQDPGQGLRLIYYSQIVNDFQKGDIAEGYSVSREKKESFPLTVTSAQKNPTAFYLCATNPGTSVGEQFFGPGTRLTVL.

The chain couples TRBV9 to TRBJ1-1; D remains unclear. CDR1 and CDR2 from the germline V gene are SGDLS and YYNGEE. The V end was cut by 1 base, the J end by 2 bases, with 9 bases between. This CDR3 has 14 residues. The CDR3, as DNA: TGTGCCAGCAGCGTAATAGCGGCCAACACTGAAGCTTTCTTT. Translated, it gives CASSVIAANTEAFF.

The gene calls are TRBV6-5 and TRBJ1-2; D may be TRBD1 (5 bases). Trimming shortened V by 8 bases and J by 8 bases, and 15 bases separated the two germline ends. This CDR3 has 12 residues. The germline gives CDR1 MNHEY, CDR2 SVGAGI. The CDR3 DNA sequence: TGTGCCAGCGGAAGCAGGGTAGAGGGCTACACCTTC. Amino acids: CASGSRVEGYTF.

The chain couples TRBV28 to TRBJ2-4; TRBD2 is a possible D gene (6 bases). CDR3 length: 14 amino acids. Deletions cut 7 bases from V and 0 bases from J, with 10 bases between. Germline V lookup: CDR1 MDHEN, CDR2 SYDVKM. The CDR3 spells CASIGGKAKNIQYF. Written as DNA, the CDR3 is TGTGCCAGCATCGGAGGGAAAGCCAAAAACATTCAGTACTTC. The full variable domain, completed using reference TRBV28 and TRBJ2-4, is DVKVTQSSRYLVKRTGEKVFLECVQDMDHENMFWYRQDPGLGLRLIYFSYDVKMKEKGDIPEGYSVSREKKERFSLILESASTNQTSMYLCASIGGKAKNIQYFGAGTRLSVL.

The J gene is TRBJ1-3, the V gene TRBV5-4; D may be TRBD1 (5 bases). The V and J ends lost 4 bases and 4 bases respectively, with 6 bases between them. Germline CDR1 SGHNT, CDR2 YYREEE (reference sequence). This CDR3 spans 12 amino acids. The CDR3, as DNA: TGTGCCAGCAGCGACAGCGGAAACACCATATATTTT. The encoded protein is CASSDSGNTIYF.

In nucleotides, the CDR3 is TGCGCCAGCAGCTTGGAGGGGGTTGGAGGCAATGAGCAGTTCTTC. It specifies CASSLEGVGGNEQFF. This sequence joins TRBV5-1 and TRBJ2-1, with a possible D match to TRBD1 (6 bases). CDR1 SGHRS and CDR2 YFSETQ come from the germline V gene. V lost 0 bases and J lost 6, with 13 bases in between. CDR3 size: 15 residues.

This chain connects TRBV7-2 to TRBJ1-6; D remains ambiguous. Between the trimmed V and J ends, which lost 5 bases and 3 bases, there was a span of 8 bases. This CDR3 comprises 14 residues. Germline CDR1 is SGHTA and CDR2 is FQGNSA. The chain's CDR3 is CASSPRDYNSPLHF. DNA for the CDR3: TGTGCCAGCAGCCCTCGGGACTATAATTCACCCCTCCACTTT.

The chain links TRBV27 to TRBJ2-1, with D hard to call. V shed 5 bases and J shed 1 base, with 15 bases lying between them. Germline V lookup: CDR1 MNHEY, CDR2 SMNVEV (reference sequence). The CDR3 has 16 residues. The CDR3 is CASSPRGWVSYNEQFF. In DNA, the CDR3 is TGTGCCAGCAGTCCCCGAGGTTGGGTGTCCTACAATGAGCAGTTCTTC.

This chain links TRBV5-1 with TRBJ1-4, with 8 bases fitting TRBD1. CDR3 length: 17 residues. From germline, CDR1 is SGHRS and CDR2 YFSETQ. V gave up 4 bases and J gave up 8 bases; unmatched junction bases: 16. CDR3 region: CASSQLPRTGREEKLFF. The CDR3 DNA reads TGCGCCAGCAGCCAACTGCCCAGGACAGGGAGGGAGGAAAAACTGTTTTTT.

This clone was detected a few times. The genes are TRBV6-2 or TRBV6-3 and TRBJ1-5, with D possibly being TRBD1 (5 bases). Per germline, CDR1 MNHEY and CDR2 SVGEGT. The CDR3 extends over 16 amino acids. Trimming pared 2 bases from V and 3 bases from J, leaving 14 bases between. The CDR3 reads CASSYGLAGLNQPQHF. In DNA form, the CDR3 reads TGTGCCAGCAGTTACGGGCTTGCGGGGCTCAATCAGCCCCAGCATTTT.

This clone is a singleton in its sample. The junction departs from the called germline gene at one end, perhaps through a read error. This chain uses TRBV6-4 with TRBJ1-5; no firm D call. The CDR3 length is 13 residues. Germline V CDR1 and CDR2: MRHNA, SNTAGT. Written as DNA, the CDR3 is TGTGCCAGCAGTTACTCATCATTTGAGCCCCAGCATTTT. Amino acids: CASSYSSFEPQHF.

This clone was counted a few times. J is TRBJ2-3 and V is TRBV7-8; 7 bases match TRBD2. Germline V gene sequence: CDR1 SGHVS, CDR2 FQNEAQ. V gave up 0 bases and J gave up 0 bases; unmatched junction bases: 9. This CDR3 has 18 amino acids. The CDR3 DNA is TGTGCCAGCAGCTTAGCCTGGTCTAGCGGAACTAGCACAGATACGCAGTATTTT. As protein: CASSLAWSSGTSTDTQYF. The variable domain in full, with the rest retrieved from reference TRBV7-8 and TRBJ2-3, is GAGVSQSPRYKVAKRGQDVALRCDPISGHVSLFWYQQALGQGPEFLTYFQNEAQLDKSGLPSDRFFAERPEGSVSTLKIQRTQQEDSAVYLCASSLAWSSGTSTDTQYFGPGTRLTVL.

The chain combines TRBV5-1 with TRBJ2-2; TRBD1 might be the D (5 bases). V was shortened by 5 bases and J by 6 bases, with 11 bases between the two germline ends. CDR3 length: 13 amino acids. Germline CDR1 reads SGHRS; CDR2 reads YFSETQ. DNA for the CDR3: TGCGCCAGCAGAGGGGTCCCGGCCGGGGAGCTGTTTTTT. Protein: CASRGVPAGELFF.

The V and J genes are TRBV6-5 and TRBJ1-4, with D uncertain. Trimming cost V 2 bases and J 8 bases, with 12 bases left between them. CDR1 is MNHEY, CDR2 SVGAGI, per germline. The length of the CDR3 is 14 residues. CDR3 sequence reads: CASSYGSGGEKLFF. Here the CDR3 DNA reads TGTGCCAGCAGTTACGGGTCAGGAGGGGAAAAACTGTTTTTT.